Shown below are 2 T cell receptor beta chains from a single sample sequenced in a study of T cell repertoires in cytomegalovirus infection. Via MiXCR, TCRdb re-called the reads, giving one row per CDR3 protein. The data contain 65,000 to 95,000 distinct CDR3 sequences, 3.7% of them seen just once; the ten biggest clones take up around 4.4%. The sequencing input was PBMCs. The receptor source for this set is a human donor in good health (CMV status not recorded). Some clones in this sample may be carry-over from other donors' samples.

This clonotype was recorded at least ten times. The chain uses TRBV7-2 and TRBJ1-6; D is possibly TRBD1 (5 bases). This CDR3 region has 14 residues. Looked up from germline, CDR1 is SGHTA and CDR2 is FQGNSA. The ends were cut back, 4 bases at V and 10 bases at J, with 14 bases in the middle. The CDR3 DNA is TGTGCCAGCAGCTCCGACAGACTTGGGTCACCCCTCCACTTT. Encoded protein: CASSSDRLGSPLHF.

This clonotype was seen many times. V and J are TRBV7-3 and TRBJ2-1; 12 nucleotides match TRBD2. Trimming cost V 5 bases and J 15 bases; bases outside gene matches: 14. The V gene's germline CDR1 is SGHTA and CDR2 FQGTGA. CDR3 size: 15 residues. The CDR3 nucleotides are TGTGCCAGCAGCCAAAGTGCTAGCGGGGGGGCGGATTGGTTCTTC. Translation gives CASSQSASGGADWFF. Full variable domain (remainder filled in from reference TRBV7-3 and TRBJ2-1): GAGVSQTPSNKVTEKGKYVELRCDPISGHTALYWYRQSLGQGPEFLIYFQGTGAADDSGLPNDRFFAVRPEGSVSTLKIQRTERGDSAVYLCASSQSASGGADWFFGPGTRLTVL.